The 19 T cell receptor beta chains below all came from one sample that was sequenced in a study of cytomegalovirus exposure and HLA in healthy donors. PCR involved 60 Vbeta and 13 Jbeta primers. Libraries were prepared by immunoSEQ multiplex PCR; TCRdb keeps only in-frame clonotypes and omits some of them. The sample contains under 150,000 clones, 60% to 85% of which appear only once. Sequenced: PBMCs. The origin of the receptors is a man aged 25 to 40 in good health and CMV-seronegative.

This chain connects TRBV6-1 to TRBJ2-3, with 10 bases aligning to TRBD2. The CDR3 is 18 amino acids. Germline trimming cut 2 bases from V and 3 bases from J; bases unmatched to any gene: 11. Germline values: CDR1 MNHNS, CDR2 SASEGT. CDR3 in DNA: TGTGCCAGCAGTGAACCGGACCGGCTAGCGGGAGAAACAGATACGCAGTATTTT. Amino acids: CASSEPDRLAGETDTQYF.

The chain employs TRBV6-6 and TRBJ1-1; 8 bases are shared with TRBD1. Looked up from germline, CDR1 is MNHNY and CDR2 is SVGAGI (reference sequence). CDR3 size: 15 residues. V was clipped by 7 bases and J by 1 base; unmatched bases: 8. CDR3 sequence (DNA): TGTGCCAGCACAGGGGGCGGGGTCGGGAACACTGAAGCTTTCTTT. This sequence encodes CASTGGGVGNTEAFF.

This chain uses TRBV10-3 with TRBJ2-7; possibly TRBD1 for D (6 bases). The V gene's germline CDR1 is ENHRY and CDR2 SYGVKD. V was shortened by 2 bases and J by 8 bases, with 16 bases between the two germline ends. There are 14 residues in the CDR3. This chain's CDR3 is CAISERDITSKQYF. In DNA form, the CDR3 reads TGTGCCATCAGTGAGAGGGACATTACCTCCAAGCAGTACTTC.

The J gene is TRBJ1-4, the V gene TRBV4-1; D possibly corresponds to TRBD1 (5 bases). Trimming cost V 1 base and J 8 bases, with 17 bases left between them. Germline CDR1 is MGHRA and CDR2 is YSYEKL. There are 16 residues in the CDR3. CDR3 in DNA: TGCGCCAGCAGCCAAGCTGCGGCGGGACTTCTAGAAAAACTGTTTTTT. Encoded protein: CASSQAAAGLLEKLFF.

This clone was seen a few times. The rearrangement joins TRBV28 to TRBJ1-1; no firm D call. There are 11 residues in the CDR3. V was cut by 7 bases and J by 2 bases, with 5 bases left in between. Germline loops: CDR1 MDHEN, CDR2 SYDVKM. The CDR3 loop is CASTLNTEAFF. CDR3 coding DNA: TGTGCCAGCACCTTAAACACTGAAGCTTTCTTT.

V and J are TRBV9 and TRBJ2-2; TRBD2 agrees at 8 bases. The V segment lost 2 bases and the J segment 0 bases; nucleotides outside the gene matches: 0. The CDR3 has 15 amino acids. The germline CDR1 and CDR2 sequences are SGDLS and YYNGEE. This chain's CDR3 is CASSVGLANTGELFF. For the CDR3, the DNA is TGTGCCAGCAGCGTGGGACTAGCGAACACCGGGGAGCTGTTTTTT.

The chain uses TRBV5-1 and TRBJ2-7; 8 bases agree with TRBD1. Germline V gene lookup returns CDR1 SGHRS and CDR2 YFSETQ. The ends lost 0 bases at V and 1 base at J; junction bases unmatched: 3. This CDR3 is built from 15 residues. The CDR3 DNA reads as TGCGCCAGCAGCTTGGGGACAGGGATTTCCTACGAGCAGTACTTC. Translating it yields CASSLGTGISYEQYF.

This clone was counted once. This chain joins TRBV5-6 and TRBJ1-5; 7 positions match TRBD1. Trimming at V came to 4 bases and at J to 0 bases, leaving 4 bases not matched to a gene. Germline V gives CDR1 SGHDT, CDR2 YYEEEE. CDR3 length equals 15 residues. The CDR3 loop is CASSRDRYSNQPQHF. CDR3 nucleotide sequence: TGTGCCAGCAGCCGGGACAGATATAGCAATCAGCCCCAGCATTTT. Together with reference TRBV5-6 and TRBJ1-5, the CDR3 gives the full variable domain: DAGVTQSPTHLIKTRGQQVTLRCSPKSGHDTVSWYQQALGQGPQFIFQYYEEEERQRGNFPDRFSGHQFPNYSSELNVNALLLGDSALYLCASSRDRYSNQPQHFGDGTRLSIL.

The chain links TRBV28 to TRBJ2-2, with 8 bases that match TRBD1. The germline gives CDR1 MDHEN, CDR2 SYDVKM. Trimming took 3 bases from V and 4 from J; bases not matched to a gene: 25. This CDR3 region has 22 residues. CDR3 DNA sequence: TGTGCCAGCAGTTTTGTGGTGTATCCGGACGGGACAGGCGTCTTTCGCACCGGGGAGCTGTTTTTT. Translated, it gives CASSFVVYPDGTGVFRTGELFF.

This CDR3 reads CASSLGTKETQYF. The DNA for the CDR3 is TGTGCCAGCAGTTTGGGGACAAAAGAGACCCAGTACTTC. The J gene is TRBJ2-5, the V gene TRBV28; D is perhaps TRBD1 (6 bases). V shed 3 bases and J shed 3 bases, with 8 bases lying between them. From germline, CDR1 is MDHEN and CDR2 SYDVKM. The CDR3 spans 13 residues. Using reference TRBV28 and TRBJ2-5 for the parts outside the CDR3, the full variable domain is DVKVTQSSRYLVKRTGEKVFLECVQDMDHENMFWYRQDPGLGLRLIYFSYDVKMKEKGDIPEGYSVSREKKERFSLILESASTNQTSMYLCASSLGTKETQYFGPGTRLLVL.

The V and J genes are TRBV5-6 and TRBJ2-3, with TRBD2 matching over 10 bases. CDR1 is SGHDT, CDR2 YYEEEE, per germline. The CDR3 runs to 19 residues. Losses at the gene ends were 4 bases for V and 6 bases for J; bases not matched to a gene: 20. CDR3 sequence reads: CASSHRQRALAGDEDTQYF. In DNA form, the CDR3 reads TGTGCCAGCAGCCACCGCCAAAGGGCCCTAGCGGGAGACGAGGATACGCAGTATTTT.

The rearrangement joins TRBV29-1 to TRBJ1-5; TRBD1 matches 10 bases. CDR3 length: 19 amino acids. Trimming took 0 bases from V and 4 from J; bases not matched to a gene: 15. The germline gives CDR1 SQVTM, CDR2 ANQGSEA. CDR3 in DNA: TGCAGCGTTGAAGATCTCTTAGCCGGGACAGGGGCGTCAAATCAGCCCCAGCATTTT. Protein sequence: CSVEDLLAGTGASNQPQHF.

A few counts support this clone. The rearrangement uses TRBV2 and TRBJ2-7; the match to TRBD1 covers 11 bases. After removal of 4 bases from V and 3 bases from J, the junction contained 2 bases not matched to a gene. This CDR3 is built from 14 residues. Germline loops: CDR1 SNHLY, CDR2 FYNNEI. The CDR3 nucleotides read TGTGCCAGCAGTGCGGGACAGGGGGGCTACGAGCAGTACTTC. This sequence encodes CASSAGQGGYEQYF.

CDR3 in amino acids: CASKTGHEDTQYF. DNA of the CDR3: TGCGCCAGCAAAACAGGGCATGAAGATACGCAGTATTTT. The rearrangement links TRBV5-1 to TRBJ2-3; D is possibly TRBD1 (6 bases). Germline assignment: CDR1 SGHRS and CDR2 YFSETQ. This CDR3 has 13 amino acids. The ends were cut back, 6 bases at V and 5 bases at J, with 13 bases in the middle.

V usage is TRBV11-1 and J usage is TRBJ2-7; a weak D match, TRBD1 (6 bases). V gave up 0 bases and J gave up 4 bases, with 13 bases separating them. The CDR3 runs to 15 residues. The germline V gene encodes CDR1 SGHAT and CDR2 FQDESV (reference sequence). CDR3 amino acids: CASSLAVGGHYEQYF. CDR3 sequence (DNA): TGTGCCAGCAGCTTAGCGGTAGGGGGACATTACGAGCAGTACTTC.

The genes are TRBV5-1 and TRBJ2-7; possibly TRBD1 for D (5 bases). Germline CDR1 SGHRS, CDR2 YFSETQ. CDR3 length: 13 residues. Trimming took 0 bases from V and 3 from J, leaving 7 bases between them. The CDR3 reads CASSLDRLYEQYF. CDR3 DNA: TGCGCCAGCAGCTTGGACAGGCTCTACGAGCAGTACTTC.

The CDR3 region has the DNA TGCAGTGCTATATCGGGTCTTGAGCAGTTCTTC. This encodes CSAISGLEQFF. The chain recombines TRBV20-1 with TRBJ2-1; D uncertain. V was cut by 4 bases and J by 9 bases, with 10 bases left in between. The germline CDR1 and CDR2 sequences are DFQATT and SNEGSKA (reference sequence). This CDR3 region has 11 residues.

The chain combines TRBV5-6 with TRBJ2-7, with 9 bases fitting TRBD1. Per germline, CDR1 SGHDT and CDR2 YYEEEE. CDR3 length: 13 residues. Trimming took 6 bases from V and 2 from J; bases not matched to a gene: 3. The CDR3 reads CASNRGRTYEQYF. CDR3 in DNA: TGTGCCAGCAACAGGGGGCGAACCTACGAGCAGTACTTC.

The chain employs TRBV19 and TRBJ2-7, with TRBD1 identical over 7 bases. Trimming took 4 bases from V and 2 from J; bases not matched to a gene: 2. The germline V gene encodes CDR1 LNHDA and CDR2 SQIVND (reference sequence). This CDR3 is built from 13 residues. The CDR3 sequence is CASSTQGTYEQYF. The CDR3 nucleotides read TGTGCCAGTAGTACACAGGGGACCTACGAGCAGTACTTC.